Listed below are T cell receptor beta chains from one sample, sequenced in a study of breast tumors, draining lymph nodes, adjacent tissues. TCRdb used MiXCR to reprocess the multiplex PCR reads, holding one entry per CDR3 protein. This table holds 200,000 or so distinct CDR3 sequences, around 29% found once. The source material was axillary lymph node tissue. The receptors shown here come from a female donor with breast cancer. Some clones in this sample may be carry-over from other donors' samples. Both conserved end residues are part of each CDR3. Fields, in order: V gene, J gene, CDR3 protein.

>TRBV19|TRBJ2-3
CATVTPQTDTQYF
>TRBV7-9|TRBJ2-3
CASSSLAGGEGDTQYF
>TRBV20-1|TRBJ2-5
CSADGLAGETQYF
>TRBV29-1|TRBJ1-6
CSARRGNNSPLHF
>TRBV20-1|TRBJ2-3
CSARVWRAGGPDTQYF
>TRBV5-4|TRBJ1-2
CASSSQGNGYTF
>TRBV18|TRBJ1-2
CASSYPGTGHYGYTF
>TRBV5-1|TRBJ1-2
CASSLAAKGLYGYTF
>TRBV7-2|TRBJ2-5
CASSLSAGEETQYF
>TRBV27|TRBJ1-2
CASSSGQGLLGYTF
>TRBV18|TRBJ1-2
CASSPPGAEYGYTF
>TRBV10-2|TRBJ2-7
CASSEAGDYEQYF
>TRBV12-3/TRBV12-4|TRBJ2-7
CASSRDSYEQYF
>TRBV20-1|TRBJ2-3
CSARGGVGTDTQYF
>TRBV20-1|TRBJ2-1
CSARRDRGNEQFF
>TRBV20-1|TRBJ1-2
CSARDLSYTF
>TRBV20-1|TRBJ2-1
CSASPGAGSYNEQFF
>TRBV6-4|TRBJ2-3
CASSEGARTDTQYF
>TRBV6-2/TRBV6-3|TRBJ1-1
CASSSSSRQGRRIAFF
>TRBV19|TRBJ1-6
CASAASGTGGQSPLHF
>TRBV18|TRBJ1-5
CASSPTPSTGSNQPQHF
>TRBV6-1|TRBJ1-4
CASSPPEAWGEKLFF
>TRBV19|TRBJ2-3
CASSVTGGSYNEQYF
>TRBV20-1|TRBJ2-7
CSVRRQGRSSEQYF
>TRBV20-1|TRBJ2-2
CSASGPGELFF
>TRBV20-1|TRBJ1-4
CSAREGIEDEKLFF
>TRBV5-5|TRBJ2-1
CASSLGSARAGEQFF
>TRBV6-1|TRBJ1-5
CASTRGGNQPQHF
>TRBV6-5|TRBJ1-3
CASSEARGYGYTIYF
>TRBV20-1|TRBJ2-7
CSATTPGIAGLSGEQYF
>TRBV4-1|TRBJ2-2
CASSQQGFGELFF
>TRBV13|TRBJ2-1
CASSLLEGLNEQFF